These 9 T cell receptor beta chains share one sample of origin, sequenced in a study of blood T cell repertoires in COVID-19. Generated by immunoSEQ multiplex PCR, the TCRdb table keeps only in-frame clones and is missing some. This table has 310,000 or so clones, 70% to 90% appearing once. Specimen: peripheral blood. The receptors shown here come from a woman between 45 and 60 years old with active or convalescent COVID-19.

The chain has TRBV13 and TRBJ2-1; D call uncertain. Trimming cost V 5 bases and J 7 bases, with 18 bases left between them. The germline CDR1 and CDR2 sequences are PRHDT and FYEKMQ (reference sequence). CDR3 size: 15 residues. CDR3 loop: CASSPQITLENEQFF. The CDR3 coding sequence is TGTGCCAGCAGCCCCCAAATCACCTTGGAGAATGAGCAGTTCTTC.

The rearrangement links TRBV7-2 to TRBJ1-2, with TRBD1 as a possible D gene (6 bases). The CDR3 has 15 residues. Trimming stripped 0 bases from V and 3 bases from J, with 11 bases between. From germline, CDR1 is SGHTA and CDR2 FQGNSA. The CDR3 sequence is CASSLAGRGDYGYTF. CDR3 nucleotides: TGTGCCAGCAGCTTAGCGGGCAGGGGAGACTATGGCTACACCTTC.

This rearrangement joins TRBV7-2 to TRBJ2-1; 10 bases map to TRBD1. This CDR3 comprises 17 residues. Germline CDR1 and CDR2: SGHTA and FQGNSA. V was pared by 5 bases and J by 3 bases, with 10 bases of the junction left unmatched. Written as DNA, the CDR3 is TGTGCCAGCAGCCCCAGGGGACAGGGGAGTTTCTACAATGAGCAGTTCTTC. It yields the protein CASSPRGQGSFYNEQFF.

The CDR3 sequence: CAIRLAGGAYEQYF. The CDR3 DNA sequence: TGTGCCATCCGTCTAGCGGGAGGGGCCTACGAGCAGTACTTC. This chain joins TRBV10-3 and TRBJ2-7; the match to TRBD2 covers 12 bases. Germline assignment: CDR1 ENHRY and CDR2 SYGVKD. The CDR3 is made up of 14 amino acids. V gave up 8 bases and J gave up 2 bases; unmatched junction bases: 4.

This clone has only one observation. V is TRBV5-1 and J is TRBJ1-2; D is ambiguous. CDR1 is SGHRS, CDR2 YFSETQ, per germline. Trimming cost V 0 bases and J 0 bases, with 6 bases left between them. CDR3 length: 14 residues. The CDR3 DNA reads TGCGCCAGCAGCTTGGATCCGGCTAACTATGGCTACACCTTC. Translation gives CASSLDPANYGYTF. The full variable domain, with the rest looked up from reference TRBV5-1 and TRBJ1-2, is KAGVTQTPRYLIKTRGQQVTLSCSPISGHRSVSWYQQTPGQGLQFLFEYFSETQRNKGNFPGRFSGRQFSNSRSEMNVSTLELGDSALYLCASSLDPANYGYTFGSGTRLTVV.

As DNA, the CDR3 is TGTGCCAGCAGAGAGACTAGCGGGATTCGATACGAGCAGTACTTC. Protein: CASRETSGIRYEQYF. The chain links TRBV28 to TRBJ2-7; 11 bases fit TRBD2. CDR3 length: 15 amino acids. V lost 6 bases, J lost 4 bases, and 8 bases stayed unmatched. Germline values: CDR1 MDHEN, CDR2 SYDVKM.

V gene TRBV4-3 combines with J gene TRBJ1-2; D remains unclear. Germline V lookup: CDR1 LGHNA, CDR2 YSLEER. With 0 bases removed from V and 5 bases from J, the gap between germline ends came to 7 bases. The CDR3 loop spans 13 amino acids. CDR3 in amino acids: CASSQDMAYGYTF. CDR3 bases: TGCGCCAGCAGCCAAGATATGGCTTATGGCTACACCTTC.

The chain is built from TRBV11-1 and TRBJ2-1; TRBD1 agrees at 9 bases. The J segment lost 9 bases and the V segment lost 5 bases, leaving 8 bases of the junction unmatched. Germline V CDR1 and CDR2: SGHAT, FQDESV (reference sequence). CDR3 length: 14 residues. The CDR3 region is CASSPGQGFGEQFF. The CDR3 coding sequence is TGTGCCAGCAGCCCGGGACAGGGATTTGGTGAGCAGTTCTTC.

The CDR3 DNA sequence: TGCGCCAGCAGCTTGCCGGACTATGGCGGACCCCTCCACTTT. Translation gives CASSLPDYGGPLHF. The rearrangement uses TRBV5-1 and TRBJ1-6; D gene unclear. The CDR3 runs 14 residues. From germline, CDR1 is SGHRS and CDR2 YFSETQ. Trimming left V 1 base short and J 12 bases short, with 14 bases between.